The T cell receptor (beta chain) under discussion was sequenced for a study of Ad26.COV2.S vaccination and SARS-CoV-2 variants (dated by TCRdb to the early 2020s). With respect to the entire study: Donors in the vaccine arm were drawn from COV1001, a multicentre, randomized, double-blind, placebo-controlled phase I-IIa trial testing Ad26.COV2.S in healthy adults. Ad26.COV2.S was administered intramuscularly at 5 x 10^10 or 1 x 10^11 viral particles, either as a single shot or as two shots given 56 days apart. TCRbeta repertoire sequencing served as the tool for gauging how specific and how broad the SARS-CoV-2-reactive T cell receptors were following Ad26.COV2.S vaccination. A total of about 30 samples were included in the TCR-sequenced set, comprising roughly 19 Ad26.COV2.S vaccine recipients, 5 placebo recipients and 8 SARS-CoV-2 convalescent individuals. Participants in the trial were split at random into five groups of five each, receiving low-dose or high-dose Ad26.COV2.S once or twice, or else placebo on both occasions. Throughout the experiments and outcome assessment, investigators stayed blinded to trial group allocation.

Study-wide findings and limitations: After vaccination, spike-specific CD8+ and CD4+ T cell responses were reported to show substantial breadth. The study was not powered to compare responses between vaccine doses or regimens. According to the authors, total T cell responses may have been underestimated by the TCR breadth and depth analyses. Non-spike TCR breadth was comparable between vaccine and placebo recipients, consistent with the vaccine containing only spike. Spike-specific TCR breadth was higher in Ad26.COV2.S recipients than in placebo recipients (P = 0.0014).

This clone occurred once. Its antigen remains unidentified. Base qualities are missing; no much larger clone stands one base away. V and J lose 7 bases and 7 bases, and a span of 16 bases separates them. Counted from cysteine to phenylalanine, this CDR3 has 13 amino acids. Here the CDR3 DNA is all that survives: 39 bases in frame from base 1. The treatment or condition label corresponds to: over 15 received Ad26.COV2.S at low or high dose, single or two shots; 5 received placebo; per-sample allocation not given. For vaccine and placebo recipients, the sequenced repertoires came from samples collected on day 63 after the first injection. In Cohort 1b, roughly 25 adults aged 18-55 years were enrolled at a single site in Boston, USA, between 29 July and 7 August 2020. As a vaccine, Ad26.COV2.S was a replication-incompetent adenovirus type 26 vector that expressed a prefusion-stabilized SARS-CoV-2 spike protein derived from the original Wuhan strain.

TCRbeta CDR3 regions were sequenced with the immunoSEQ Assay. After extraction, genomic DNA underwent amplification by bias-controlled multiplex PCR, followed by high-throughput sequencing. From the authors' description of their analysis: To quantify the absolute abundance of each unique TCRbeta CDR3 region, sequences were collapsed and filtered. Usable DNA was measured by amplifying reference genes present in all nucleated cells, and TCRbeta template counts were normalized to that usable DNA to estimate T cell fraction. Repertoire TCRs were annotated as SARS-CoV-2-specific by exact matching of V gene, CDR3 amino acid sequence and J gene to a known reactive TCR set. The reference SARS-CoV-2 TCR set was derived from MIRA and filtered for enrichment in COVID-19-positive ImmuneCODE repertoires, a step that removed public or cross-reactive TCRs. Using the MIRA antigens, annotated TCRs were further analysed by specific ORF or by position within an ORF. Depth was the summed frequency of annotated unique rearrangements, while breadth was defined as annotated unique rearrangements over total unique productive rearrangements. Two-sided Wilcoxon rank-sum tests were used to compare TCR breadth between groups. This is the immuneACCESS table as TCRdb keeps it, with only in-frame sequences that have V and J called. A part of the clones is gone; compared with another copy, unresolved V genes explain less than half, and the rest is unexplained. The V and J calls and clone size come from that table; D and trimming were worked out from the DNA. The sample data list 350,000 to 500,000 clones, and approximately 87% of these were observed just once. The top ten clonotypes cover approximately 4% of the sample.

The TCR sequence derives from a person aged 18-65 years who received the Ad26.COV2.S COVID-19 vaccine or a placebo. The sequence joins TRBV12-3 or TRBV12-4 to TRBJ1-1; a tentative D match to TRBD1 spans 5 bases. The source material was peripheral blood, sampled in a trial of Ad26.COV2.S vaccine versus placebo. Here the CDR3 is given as CASILRDSGEAFF. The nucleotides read TGTGCCAGCATCCTCAGGGATTCTGGTGAAGCTTTCTTT.